These T cell receptor beta chains were read from a single sample in a study of blood T cell repertoires in COVID-19. Assay used: immunoSEQ multiplex PCR; TCRdb lists only in-frame clones, some missing. The data hold around 150,000 clones, with approximately 78% observed a single time. Sequencing used peripheral blood. The receptors stem from a human donor in a cohort sampled during active COVID-19. The CDR3 runs from the conserved cysteine through the conserved F or W. D genes are given only for firm matches. Size is stated for part of the rows, as once, few or many counts, or as a class when the clone is expanded.

v_call	d_call	cdr3_length	j_call	clone_size	cdr3_aa	cdr3_nt
TRBV6-2/TRBV6-3	NA	13	TRBJ1-2	NA	CASSYSRGYGYTF	TGTGCCAGCAGTTACAGCAGGGGATATGGCTACACCTTC
TRBV6-1	NA	13	TRBJ1-1	many	CASSEARSAEAFF	TGTGCCAGCAGTGAAGCGCGGAGTGCTGAAGCTTTCTTT
TRBV21-1	NA	10	TRBJ2-7	NA	CAPSPYEQYF	TGTGCCCCGAGCCCCTACGAGCAGTACTTC
TRBV6-5	TRBD1	15	TRBJ1-6	NA	CASSTGGEVASPLHF	TGTGCCAGCAGTACAGGGGGCGAGGTTGCTTCACCCCTCCACTTT
TRBV5-6	NA	16	TRBJ1-5	NA	CASSLLGQSSNQPQHF	TGTGCCAGCAGCTTACTCGGACAGAGTAGCAATCAGCCCCAGCATTTT
TRBV7-2	NA	13	TRBJ2-7	once	CASSLEDSYEQYF	TGTGCCAGCAGCTTAGAGGACAGCTACGAGCAGTACTTC
TRBV2	NA	16	TRBJ2-1	NA	CASTFQGSHLYNEQFF	TGTGCCAGCACCTTCCAAGGGAGCCATCTCTACAATGAGCAGTTCTTC
TRBV30	NA	14	TRBJ2-5	NA	CAWSVLGIAETQYF	TGTGCCTGGAGTGTCCTTGGGATAGCGGAGACCCAGTACTTC
TRBV29-1	NA	13	TRBJ1-6	few	CSVGGDNGSPLHF	TGCAGCGTTGGTGGGGACAACGGTTCACCCCTCCACTTT
TRBV19	TRBD2	13	TRBJ2-7	NA	CASSAAGVGEQYF	TGTGCCAGTAGTGCCGCGGGAGTAGGCGAGCAGTACTTC
TRBV27	TRBD1	13	TRBJ1-1	few	CASRTGTGIEAFF	TGTGCCAGCAGGACAGGGACAGGGATTGAAGCTTTCTTT
TRBV20-1	NA	14	TRBJ2-7	NA	CSASGRTADYEQYF	TGCAGTGCGAGTGGGAGGACAGCCGACTACGAGCAGTACTTC
TRBV11-2	TRBD1	19	TRBJ1-6	NA	CASSLDRLDRGLRNSPLHF	TGTGCCAGCAGCTTAGACCGCCTAGACAGGGGGCTAAGAAATTCACCCCTCCACTTT
TRBV11-2	TRBD1	19	TRBJ1-5	NA	CASSRTDRQSPYSNQPQHF	TGTGCCAGCAGCCGAACGGACAGGCAGAGCCCCTATAGCAATCAGCCCCAGCATTTT
TRBV30	TRBD2	14	TRBJ2-1	NA	CAWSFAGGLMEQFF	TGTGCCTGGAGCTTTGCGGGGGGGTTAATGGAGCAGTTCTTC
TRBV4-3	TRBD2	16	TRBJ2-3	once	CASSLGLAASTDTQYF	TGCGCCAGCAGCCTGGGACTAGCGGCTAGCACAGATACGCAGTATTTT
TRBV20-1	NA	15	TRBJ1-2	NA	CSASAPGREPYGYTF	TGCAGTGCTAGTGCCCCGGGAAGGGAACCTTATGGCTACACCTTC
TRBV7-2	TRBD1	15	TRBJ1-2	NA	CASSFDRGLNYGYTF	TGTGCCAGCAGCTTCGACAGGGGGCTCAACTATGGCTACACCTTC
TRBV5-8	NA	15	TRBJ2-6	once	CASSLDRDGANVLTF	TGTGCCAGCAGCTTGGACAGGGACGGGGCCAACGTCCTGACTTTC
TRBV11-2	TRBD2	15	TRBJ2-1	NA	CASSLPGLASNEQFF	TGTGCCAGCAGCTTACCAGGACTAGCGTCTAATGAGCAGTTCTTC
TRBV12-3/TRBV12-4	NA	13	TRBJ2-3	NA	CASSIQGWDTQYF	TGTGCCAGCAGTATACAGGGTTGGGATACGCAGTATTTT
TRBV6-5	NA	13	TRBJ2-5	NA	CASNPDGVGDQYF	TGTGCCAGCAACCCCGACGGCGTCGGAGACCAGTACTTC
TRBV14	TRBD1	21	TRBJ2-5	NA	CASSQVPHLNTNRGREETQYF	TGTGCCAGCAGCCAAGTTCCGCACCTCAACACTAACAGGGGTAGGGAAGAGACCCAGTACTTC
TRBV19	NA	16	TRBJ2-3	NA	CASSIRGRGSTDTQYF	TGTGCCAGTAGTATCCGGGGACGGGGGAGCACAGATACGCAGTATTTT
TRBV29-1	NA	14	TRBJ1-2	NA	CSVPTLEGNYGYTF	TGCAGCGTCCCCACGTTGGAGGGAAACTATGGCTACACCTTC
TRBV3-1/TRBV3-2	TRBD1	15	TRBJ1-3	NA	CASRGQGASGNTIYF	TGTGCCAGCAGGGGACAGGGAGCGTCTGGAAACACCATATATTTT
TRBV11-2	NA	16	TRBJ1-6	NA	CASSLRGGQYNSPLHF	TGTGCCAGCAGCTTAAGAGGCGGCCAGTATAATTCACCCCTCCACTTT
TRBV11-2	NA	16	TRBJ2-5	NA	CASSLGAITLQETQYF	TGTGCCAGCAGCTTAGGGGCCATCACCCTCCAAGAGACCCAGTACTTC
TRBV7-6	NA	13	TRBJ1-1	NA	CASSEWTQGEAFF	TGTGCCAGCAGCGAATGGACCCAGGGAGAAGCTTTCTTT
TRBV3-1/TRBV3-2	TRBD1	13	TRBJ1-1	many	CASSPPGQGAAFF	TGTGCCAGCAGCCCACCGGGACAGGGGGCGGCTTTCTTT
TRBV12-3/TRBV12-4	NA	13	TRBJ1-2	NA	CASSSGLYYGYTF	TGTGCCAGCAGCTCCGGACTCTACTATGGCTACACCTTC
TRBV18	NA	16	TRBJ2-3	once	CASSPTRLALTDTQYF	TGTGCCAGCTCACCAACCCGGCTAGCGCTCACAGATACGCAGTATTTT
TRBV2	NA	14	TRBJ2-2	NA	CASSEARVIGELFF	TGTGCCAGCAGTGAAGCGAGGGTAATCGGGGAGCTGTTTTTT
TRBV7-9	NA	13	TRBJ2-2	few	CASSAGLFGELFF	TGTGCCAGCAGCGCGGGACTTTTCGGGGAGCTGTTTTTT
TRBV24-1	TRBD1	15	TRBJ2-1	NA	CATSDFGQGGNEQFF	TGTGCCACCAGTGATTTCGGACAGGGTGGGAATGAGCAGTTCTTC
TRBV4-1	NA	16	TRBJ1-3	few	CASSQAQVTSGNTIYF	TGCGCCAGCAGCCAAGCACAGGTTACCTCTGGAAACACCATATATTTT
TRBV19	TRBD1	15	TRBJ1-1	NA	CASTSLEGGVSEAFF	TGTGCCAGTACCTCGTTGGAAGGGGGCGTTTCTGAAGCTTTCTTT
TRBV2	NA	13	TRBJ2-1	NA	CATQLTGVNEQFF	TGTGCCACGCAACTGACGGGAGTCAATGAGCAGTTCTTC
TRBV29-1	NA	13	TRBJ1-5	NA	CSVEEDRNQPQHF	TGCAGCGTTGAAGAAGACAGAAATCAGCCCCAGCATTTT
TRBV11-2	TRBD2	14	TRBJ2-1	NA	CASRRGGSGHEQFF	TGTGCCAGCAGGAGGGGCGGGAGTGGGCATGAGCAGTTCTTC
TRBV4-3	NA	13	TRBJ1-1	NA	CASRPEGATEAFF	TGCGCCAGCCGCCCCGAGGGTGCCACTGAAGCTTTCTTT
TRBV5-1	TRBD2	17	TRBJ2-2	NA	CASSSGLAGPNTGELFF	TGCGCCAGCAGCTCGGGACTAGCGGGACCGAACACCGGGGAGCTGTTTTTT
TRBV11-3	TRBD2	15	TRBJ2-2	NA	CASSSGLANTGELFF	TGTGCCAGCAGCTCTGGACTAGCGAACACCGGGGAGCTGTTTTTT
TRBV27	NA	13	TRBJ1-5	NA	CASSLSRHQPQHF	TGTGCCAGCAGTTTGAGCAGGCACCAGCCCCAGCATTTT
TRBV7-9	TRBD1	16	TRBJ2-7	NA	CASSARQGASSYEQYF	TGTGCCAGCAGCGCTAGACAGGGGGCGAGCTCCTACGAGCAGTACTTC
TRBV6-2/TRBV6-3	NA	14	TRBJ2-6	NA	CASSSGSGANVLTF	TGTGCCAGCAGTTCCGGGAGCGGGGCCAACGTCCTGACTTTC
TRBV3-1/TRBV3-2	NA	12	TRBJ2-5	NA	CASSQGGETQYF	TGTGCCAGCAGCCAAGGCGGGGAGACCCAGTACTTC
TRBV5-1	TRBD2	15	TRBJ2-5	NA	CASRFGLAEQETQYF	TGCGCCAGCAGATTCGGGCTAGCGGAACAAGAGACCCAGTACTTC
TRBV5-1	NA	13	TRBJ2-7	many	CASSLGGQQIQYF	TGCGCCAGCAGCTTGGGCGGGCAACAGATTCAGTACTTC
TRBV7-2	TRBD1	14	TRBJ2-3	NA	CASSATGGADTQYF	TGTGCCAGCAGCGCGACAGGGGGCGCAGATACGCAGTATTTT
TRBV5-1	NA	14	TRBJ2-2	NA	CASSPQGGTGELFF	TGCGCCAGCAGCCCCCAGGGGGGCACCGGGGAGCTGTTTTTT
TRBV24-1	TRBD1	18	TRBJ1-4	NA	CATSDSQTGGKIWGKLFF	TGTGCCACCAGTGATTCCCAGACAGGGGGGAAAATCTGGGGGAAACTGTTTTTT
TRBV7-6	NA	17	TRBJ1-3	NA	CASSLRVGGSSGNTIYF	TGTGCCAGCAGCTTACGGGTGGGGGGTAGCTCTGGAAACACCATATATTTT
TRBV5-6	TRBD1	15	TRBJ1-1	NA	CASSSRDRGNTEAFF	TGTGCCAGCAGCTCCCGGGACAGGGGGAACACTGAAGCTTTCTTT
TRBV7-2	NA	11	TRBJ2-1	NA	CASSLAQGQFF	TGTGCCAGCAGCTTAGCGCAGGGACAGTTCTTC
TRBV15	TRBD2	19	TRBJ2-7	NA	CATSRAGSSGRRSTYEQYF	TGTGCCACCAGCAGAGCGGGATCTAGCGGGAGGCGGTCCACCTACGAGCAGTACTTC
TRBV9	NA	14	TRBJ2-3	NA	CASSIPGGTDTQYF	TGTGCCAGCAGCATCCCGGGAGGCACAGATACGCAGTATTTT
TRBV19	TRBD2	15	TRBJ2-5	NA	CASSFAGAWQETQYF	TGTGCCAGTAGTTTCGCGGGAGCTTGGCAAGAGACCCAGTACTTC